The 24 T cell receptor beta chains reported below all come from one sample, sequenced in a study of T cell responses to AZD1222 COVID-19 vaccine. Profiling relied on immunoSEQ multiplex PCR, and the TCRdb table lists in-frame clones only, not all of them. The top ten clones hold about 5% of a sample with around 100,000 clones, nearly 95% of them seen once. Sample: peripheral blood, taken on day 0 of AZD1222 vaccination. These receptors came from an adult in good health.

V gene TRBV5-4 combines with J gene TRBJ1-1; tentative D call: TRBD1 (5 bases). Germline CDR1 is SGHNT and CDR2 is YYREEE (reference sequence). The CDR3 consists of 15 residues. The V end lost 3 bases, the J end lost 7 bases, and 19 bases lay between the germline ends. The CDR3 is CASSSGGAYFGEAFF. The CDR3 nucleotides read TGTGCCAGCAGCTCCGGGGGTGCCTACTTTGGTGAAGCTTTCTTT.

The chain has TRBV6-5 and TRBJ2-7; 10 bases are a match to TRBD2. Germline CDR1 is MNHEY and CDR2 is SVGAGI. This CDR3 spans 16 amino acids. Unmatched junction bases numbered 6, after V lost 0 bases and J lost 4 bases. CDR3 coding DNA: TGTGCCAGCAGTTACTCGACGGCTAGCGGGAGATACGAGCAGTACTTC. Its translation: CASSYSTASGRYEQYF.

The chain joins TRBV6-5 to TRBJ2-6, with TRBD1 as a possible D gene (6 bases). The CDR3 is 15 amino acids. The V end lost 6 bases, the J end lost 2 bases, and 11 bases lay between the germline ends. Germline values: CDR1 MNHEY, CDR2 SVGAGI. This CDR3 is CASSFTGPGANVLTF. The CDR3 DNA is TGTGCCAGCAGCTTTACAGGGCCTGGGGCCAACGTCCTGACTTTC.

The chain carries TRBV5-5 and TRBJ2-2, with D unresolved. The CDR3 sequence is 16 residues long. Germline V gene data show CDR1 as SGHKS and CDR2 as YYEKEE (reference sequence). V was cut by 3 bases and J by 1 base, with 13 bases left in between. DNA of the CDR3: TGTGCCAGCAGCTATGGTCCGGCTCAGAACACCGGGGAGCTGTTTTTT. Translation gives CASSYGPAQNTGELFF. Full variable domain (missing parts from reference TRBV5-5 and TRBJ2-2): DAGVTQSPTHLIKTRGQQVTLRCSPISGHKSVSWYQQVLGQGPQFIFQYYEKEERGRGNFPDRFSARQFPNYSSELNVNALLLGDSALYLCASSYGPAQNTGELFFGEGSRLTVL.

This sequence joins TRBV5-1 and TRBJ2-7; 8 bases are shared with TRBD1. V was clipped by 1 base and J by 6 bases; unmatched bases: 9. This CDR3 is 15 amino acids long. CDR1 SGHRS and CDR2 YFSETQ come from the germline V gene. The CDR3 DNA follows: TGCGCCAGCAGCTTGCGGGGACAGGTTGGTTCCGAGCAGTACTTC. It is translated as CASSLRGQVGSEQYF.

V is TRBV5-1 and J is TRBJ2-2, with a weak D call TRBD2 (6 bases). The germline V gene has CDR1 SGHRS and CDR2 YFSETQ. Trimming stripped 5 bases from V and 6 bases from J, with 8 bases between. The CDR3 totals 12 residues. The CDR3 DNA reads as TGCGCCAGCAGTAGGGAGGCCGGGGAGCTGTTTTTT. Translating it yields CASSREAGELFF.

CDR3 coding DNA: TGTGCCAGCAGCTCCTCAACTACTACGGGGGGCTACACCTTC. Its translation is CASSSSTTTGGYTF. The chain has TRBV7-2 and TRBJ1-2; no reliable D call. CDR3 length equals 14 residues. V shed 4 bases and J shed 8 bases, with 17 bases lying between them. Per germline, CDR1 SGHTA and CDR2 FQGNSA.

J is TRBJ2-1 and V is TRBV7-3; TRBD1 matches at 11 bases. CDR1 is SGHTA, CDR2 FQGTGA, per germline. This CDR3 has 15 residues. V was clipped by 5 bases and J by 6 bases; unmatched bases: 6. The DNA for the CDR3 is TGTGCCAGCAGCCTTCCCGGGACAGGGGGCAATGAGCAGTTCTTC. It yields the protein CASSLPGTGGNEQFF. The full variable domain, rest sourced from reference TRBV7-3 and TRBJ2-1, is GAGVSQTPSNKVTEKGKYVELRCDPISGHTALYWYRQSLGQGPEFLIYFQGTGAADDSGLPNDRFFAVRPEGSVSTLKIQRTERGDSAVYLCASSLPGTGGNEQFFGPGTRLTVL.

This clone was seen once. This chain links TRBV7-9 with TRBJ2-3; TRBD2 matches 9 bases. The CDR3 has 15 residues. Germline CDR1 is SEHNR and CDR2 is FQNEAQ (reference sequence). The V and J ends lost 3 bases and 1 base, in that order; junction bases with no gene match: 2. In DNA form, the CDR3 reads TGTGCCAGCAGCTTCGTAGCGGGGGGCACAGATACGCAGTATTTT. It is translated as CASSFVAGGTDTQYF.

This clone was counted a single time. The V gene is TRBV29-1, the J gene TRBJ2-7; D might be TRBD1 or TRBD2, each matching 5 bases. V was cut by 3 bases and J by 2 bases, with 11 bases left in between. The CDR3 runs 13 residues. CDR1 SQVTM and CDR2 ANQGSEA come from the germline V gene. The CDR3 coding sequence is TGCAGCGTTGAGGCAGGGACCCCCTACGAGCAGTACTTC. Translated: CSVEAGTPYEQYF.

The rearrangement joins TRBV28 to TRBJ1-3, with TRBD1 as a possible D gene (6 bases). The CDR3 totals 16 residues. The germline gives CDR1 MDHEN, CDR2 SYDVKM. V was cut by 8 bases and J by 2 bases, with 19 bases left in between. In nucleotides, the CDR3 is TGTGCCAGCGAACGCGCCTCAGGGGCCGCTGGAAACACCATATATTTT. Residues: CASERASGAAGNTIYF.

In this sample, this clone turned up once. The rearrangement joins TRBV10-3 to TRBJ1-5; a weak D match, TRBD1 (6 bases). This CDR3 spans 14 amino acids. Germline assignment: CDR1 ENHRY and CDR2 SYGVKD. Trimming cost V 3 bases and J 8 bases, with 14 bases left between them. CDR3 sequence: CAISEQGGEEPQHF. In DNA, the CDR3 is TGTGCCATCAGTGAACAGGGCGGTGAGGAGCCCCAGCATTTT.

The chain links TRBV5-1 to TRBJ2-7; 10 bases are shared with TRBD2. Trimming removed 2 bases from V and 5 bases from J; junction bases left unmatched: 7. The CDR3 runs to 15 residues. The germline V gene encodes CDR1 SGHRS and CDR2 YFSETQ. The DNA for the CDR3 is TGCGCCAGCAGCTTAAAACTAGCGGGATCTAACGAGCAGTACTTC. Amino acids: CASSLKLAGSNEQYF.

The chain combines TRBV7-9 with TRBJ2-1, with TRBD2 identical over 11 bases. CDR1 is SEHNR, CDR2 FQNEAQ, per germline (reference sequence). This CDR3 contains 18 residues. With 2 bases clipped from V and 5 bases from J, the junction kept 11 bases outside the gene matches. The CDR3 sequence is CASSLSPRLAGTDNEQFF. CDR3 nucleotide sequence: TGTGCCAGCAGCTTATCCCCGAGACTAGCGGGGACGGACAATGAGCAGTTCTTC. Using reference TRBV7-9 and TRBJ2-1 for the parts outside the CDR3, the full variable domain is DTGVSQNPRHKITKRGQNVTFRCDPISEHNRLYWYRQTLGQGPEFLTYFQNEAQLEKSRLLSDRFSAERPKGSFSTLEIQRTEQGDSAMYLCASSLSPRLAGTDNEQFFGPGTRLTVL.

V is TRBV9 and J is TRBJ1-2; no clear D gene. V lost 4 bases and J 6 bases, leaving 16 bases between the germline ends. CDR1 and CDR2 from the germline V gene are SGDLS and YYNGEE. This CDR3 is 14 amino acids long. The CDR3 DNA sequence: TGTGCCAGCAGCCTAGTTGGCCTTTCCGATGGCTACACCTTC. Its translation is CASSLVGLSDGYTF. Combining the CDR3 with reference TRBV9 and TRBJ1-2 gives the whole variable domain DSGVTQTPKHLITATGQRVTLRCSPRSGDLSVYWYQQSLDQGLQFLIQYYNGEERAKGNILERFSAQQFPDLHSELNLSSLELGDSALYFCASSLVGLSDGYTFGSGTRLTVV.

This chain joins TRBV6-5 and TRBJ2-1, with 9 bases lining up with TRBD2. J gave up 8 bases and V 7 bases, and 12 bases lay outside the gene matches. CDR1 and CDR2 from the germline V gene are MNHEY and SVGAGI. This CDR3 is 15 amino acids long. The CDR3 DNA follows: TGTGCCAGCAAACAAGCGGGAGGCGCTCTCTATGAGCAGTTCTTC. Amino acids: CASKQAGGALYEQFF.

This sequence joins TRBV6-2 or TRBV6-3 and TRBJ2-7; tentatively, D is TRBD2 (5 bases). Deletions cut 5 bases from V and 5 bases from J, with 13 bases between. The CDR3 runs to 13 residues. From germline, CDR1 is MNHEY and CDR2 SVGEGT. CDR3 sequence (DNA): TGTGCCAGCAGTACCACGCGGGCCCACGAGCAGTACTTC. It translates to CASSTTRAHEQYF.

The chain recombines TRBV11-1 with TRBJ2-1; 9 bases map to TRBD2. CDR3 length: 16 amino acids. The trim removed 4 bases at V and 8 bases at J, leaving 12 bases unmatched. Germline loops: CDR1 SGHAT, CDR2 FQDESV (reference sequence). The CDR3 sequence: CASSSVALAGSYEQFF. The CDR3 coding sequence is TGTGCCAGCAGCTCGGTCGCACTAGCGGGTTCATATGAGCAGTTCTTC.

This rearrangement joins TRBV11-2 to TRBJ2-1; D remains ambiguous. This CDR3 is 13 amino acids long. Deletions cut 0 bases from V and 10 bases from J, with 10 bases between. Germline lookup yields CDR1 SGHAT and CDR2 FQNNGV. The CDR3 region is CASSLDQRREQFF. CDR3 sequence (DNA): TGTGCCAGCAGCTTAGATCAAAGGCGCGAGCAGTTCTTC.

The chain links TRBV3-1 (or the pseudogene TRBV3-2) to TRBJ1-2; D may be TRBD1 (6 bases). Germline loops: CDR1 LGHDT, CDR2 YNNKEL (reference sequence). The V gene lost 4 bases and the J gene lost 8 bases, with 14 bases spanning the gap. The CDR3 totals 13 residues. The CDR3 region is CASSPEGGRGYTF. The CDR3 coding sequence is TGTGCCAGCAGCCCAGAAGGGGGACGGGGCTACACCTTC.

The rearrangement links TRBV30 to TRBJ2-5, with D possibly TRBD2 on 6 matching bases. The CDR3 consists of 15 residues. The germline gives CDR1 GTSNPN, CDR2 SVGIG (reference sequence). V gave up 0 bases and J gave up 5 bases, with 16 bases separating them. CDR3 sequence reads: CAWSVGGRVGETQYF. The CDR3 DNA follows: TGTGCCTGGAGTGTCGGGGGTCGGGTCGGGGAGACCCAGTACTTC.

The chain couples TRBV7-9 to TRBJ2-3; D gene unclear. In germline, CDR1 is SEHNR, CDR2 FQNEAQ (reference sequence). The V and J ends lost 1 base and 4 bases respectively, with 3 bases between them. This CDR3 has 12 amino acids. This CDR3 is CASSLVADTQYF. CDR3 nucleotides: TGTGCCAGCAGCTTAGTGGCAGATACGCAGTATTTT.

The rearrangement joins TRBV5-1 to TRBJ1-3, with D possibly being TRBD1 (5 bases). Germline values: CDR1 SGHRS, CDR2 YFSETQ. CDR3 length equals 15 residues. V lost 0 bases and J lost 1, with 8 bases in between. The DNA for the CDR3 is TGCGCCAGCAGCTTGGGAGGGGCGTCTGGAAACACCATATATTTT. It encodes CASSLGGASGNTIYF.

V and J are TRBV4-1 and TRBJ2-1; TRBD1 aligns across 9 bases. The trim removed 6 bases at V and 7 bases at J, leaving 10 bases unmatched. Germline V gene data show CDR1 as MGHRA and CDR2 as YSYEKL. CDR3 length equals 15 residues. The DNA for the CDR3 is TGCGCCAGCAGGGACCGGACAGGGGCTAGAAATGAGCAGTTCTTC. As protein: CASRDRTGARNEQFF.